The clone carrying this TCR beta chain appeared a single time. TCRdb's table, derived via immunoSEQ multiplex PCR, lists solely in-frame clones and lacks some. The repertoire includes approximately 35,000 clones, roughly four fifths of them detected once, and approximately 2.2% sits in the top ten. Trimming left V 2 bases short and J 8 bases short, with 10 bases between. CDR1 is MDHEN, CDR2 SYDVKM, per germline. The CDR3 is 13 amino acids. The data originate from a study of T cells in narcolepsy. Overall study: Patients with NT1 or NT2 and healthy control donors were enrolled.

Sequencing used memory (CD45RA-) CD4+ T cells from blood. The genes are TRBV28 and TRBJ2-1, with D hard to call. The source of this sequence is a human donor in good health. The CDR3: CASSLMGSDEQFF. In DNA, the CDR3 is TGTGCCAGCAGTTTAATGGGGTCGGATGAGCAGTTCTTC.